What follows are 10 T cell receptor beta chains derived from one specimen sequenced in a study of blood T cell repertoires in COVID-19. Sequencing was performed with immunoSEQ multiplex PCR; in TCRdb, only in-frame clones are kept and a portion is missing. The sample has about 300,000 clones, over 80% seen once; the top ten hold approximately 6.5%. Sequencing was done on a sample of peripheral blood. Source of these receptors: a woman in her forties or fifties with COVID-19, enrolled during active disease.

The chain is built from TRBV30 and TRBJ2-7, with a tentative D call TRBD2 (6 bases). Trimming pared 2 bases from V and 5 bases from J, leaving 16 bases between. Germline CDR1 reads GTSNPN; CDR2 reads SVGIG (reference sequence). The CDR3 has 14 amino acids. The CDR3 DNA sequence: TGTGCCTGGAGTTACGGGACTGGAGGGAACGAGCAGTACTTC. Its protein product is CAWSYGTGGNEQYF. Complete variable domain (other parts from reference TRBV30 and TRBJ2-7): SQTIHQWPATLVQPVGSPLSLECTVEGTSNPNLYWYRQAAGRGLQLLFYSVGIGQISSEVPQNLSASRPQDRQFILSSKKLLLSDSGFYLCAWSYGTGGNEQYFGPGTRLTVT.

The gene calls are TRBV30 and TRBJ1-5, with TRBD1 identical over 9 bases. J lost 6 bases, V lost 5 bases, and 5 bases had no gene match. The germline V gene has CDR1 GTSNPN and CDR2 SVGIG (reference sequence). The CDR3 runs 13 residues. The CDR3 is CAWGGTGTQPQHF. CDR3 DNA: TGTGCCTGGGGAGGGACAGGGACTCAGCCCCAGCATTTT.

The rearrangement uses TRBV19 and TRBJ2-1; no reliable D call. The V end lost 5 bases, the J end lost 0 bases, and 8 bases lay between the germline ends. CDR1 and CDR2 from the germline V gene are LNHDA and SQIVND (reference sequence). This CDR3 spans 14 amino acids. The CDR3 protein is CASSLKSSYNEQFF. CDR3 bases: TGTGCCAGTAGTCTCAAGAGCTCCTACAATGAGCAGTTCTTC.

The rearrangement uses TRBV19 and TRBJ1-1; TRBD1 matches at 8 bases. Germline V gene sequence: CDR1 LNHDA, CDR2 SQIVND (reference sequence). Losses at the gene ends were 6 bases for V and 1 base for J; bases not matched to a gene: 4. The CDR3 is 14 amino acids. Here the CDR3 reads CASRTDRENTEAFF. The CDR3 coding sequence is TGTGCCAGTAGGACGGACAGGGAGAACACTGAAGCTTTCTTT.

The rearrangement links TRBV5-4 to TRBJ2-1, with D possibly matching TRBD1 (6 bases). The CDR3 spans 11 residues. With 5 bases removed from V and 8 bases from J, the gap between germline ends came to 8 bases. Germline-derived CDR1 and CDR2 are SGHNT and YYREEE (reference sequence). CDR3 coding DNA: TGTGCCAGCAGTCAGGGGTATGAGCAGTTCTTC. Encoded protein: CASSQGYEQFF.

V is TRBV5-5 and J is TRBJ2-2; D might be TRBD2 (5 bases). This CDR3 comprises 17 residues. Germline V gene lookup returns CDR1 SGHKS and CDR2 YYEKEE (reference sequence). The germline V and J ends were trimmed by 4 bases and 0 bases, with 16 bases remaining between them. The CDR3 DNA is TGTGCCAGCAGCCCCGTTCGGGGTTCGTCGAACACCGGGGAGCTGTTTTTT. Protein: CASSPVRGSSNTGELFF.

V usage is TRBV27 and J usage is TRBJ2-7; D is ambiguous. Trimming cost V 3 bases and J 5 bases, with 11 bases left between them. The CDR3 is 13 residues long. The germline V gene encodes CDR1 MNHEY and CDR2 SMNVEV (reference sequence). The DNA for the CDR3 is TGTGCCAGCAGTTTGTCCCAGGTTGACGAGCAGTACTTC. This codes for CASSLSQVDEQYF.

Worth noting for this clone: Additional DNA sequences in this sample encode the identical CDR3. The V gene is TRBV29-1, the J gene TRBJ1-2; perhaps TRBD1 as D (5 bases). The CDR3 extends over 12 amino acids. V was trimmed by 1 base and J by 4 bases, leaving 7 bases between them. The germline CDR1 and CDR2 sequences are SQVTM and ANQGSEA. Here the CDR3 DNA reads TGCAGCGTTGAAGCAGGGCCCTATGGCTACACCTTC. Protein: CSVEAGPYGYTF.

CDR3 amino acids: CASSVETSGMNEQFF. In nucleotides, the CDR3 is TGTGCCAGCAGCGTGGAGACTAGCGGGATGAATGAGCAGTTCTTC. J is TRBJ2-1 and V is TRBV9; 11 bases agree with TRBD2. Germline V CDR1 and CDR2: SGDLS, YYNGEE. V shed 2 bases and J 7 bases; nucleotides not matched to a gene: 5. The CDR3 length is 15 residues. The full variable domain, completed using reference TRBV9 and TRBJ2-1, is DSGVTQTPKHLITATGQRVTLRCSPRSGDLSVYWYQQSLDQGLQFLIQYYNGEERAKGNILERFSAQQFPDLHSELNLSSLELGDSALYFCASSVETSGMNEQFFGPGTRLTVL.

The table lists this clone with a count of one. This chain joins TRBV2 and TRBJ1-3, with 8 positions matching TRBD1. CDR1 SNHLY and CDR2 FYNNEI come from the germline V gene. Unmatched junction bases numbered 13, after V lost 6 bases and J lost 3 bases. The CDR3 consists of 17 residues. The CDR3 sequence: CASSNVRTGSLGNTIYF. In DNA, the CDR3 is TGTGCCAGCAGCAACGTTCGGACAGGGTCCCTTGGAAACACCATATATTTT.